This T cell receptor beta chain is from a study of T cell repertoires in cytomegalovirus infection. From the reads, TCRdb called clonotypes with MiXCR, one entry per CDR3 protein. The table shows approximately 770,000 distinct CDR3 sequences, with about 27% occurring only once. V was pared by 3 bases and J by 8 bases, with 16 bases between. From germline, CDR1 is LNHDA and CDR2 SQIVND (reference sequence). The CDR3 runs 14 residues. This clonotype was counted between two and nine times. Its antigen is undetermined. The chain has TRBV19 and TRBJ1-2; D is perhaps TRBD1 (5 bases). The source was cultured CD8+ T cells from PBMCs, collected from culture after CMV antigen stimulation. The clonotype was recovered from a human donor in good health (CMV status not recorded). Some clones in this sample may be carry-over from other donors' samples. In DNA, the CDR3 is TGTGCCAGTAGTATGGCCTGGGGTCGGGACGGCTACACCTTC. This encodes CASSMAWGRDGYTF.